This T cell receptor beta chain was captured by sequencing in a study of spatial heterogeneity in lung cancer. Study background: Each time, sequencing found more beta-chain sequences than alpha-chain sequences. A T cell module score from matched bulk RNA-seq correlated strongly with TCR transcript counts in tumor regions.

This clonotype came up many times. What it binds is not known. Sample time point: sample taken at primary tumor resection. From tumor, nontumor lung or frozen PBMC, whole RNA was taken unsorted for sequencing. Regarding the study as a whole: The study found that expanded intratumoral alpha and beta TCR counts tracked tumor mutation counts.

Single TCR cDNA molecules each had their own unique molecular identifier. A single record per CDR3 protein comes from TCRdb applying MiXCR to the 5' RACE reads. Of fewer than 25,000 distinct CDR3 sequences listed, approximately 4.3% are singletons. Germline V lookup: CDR1 SGDLS, CDR2 YYNGEE. This CDR3 spans 12 amino acids. The V end lost 4 bases, the J end lost 8 bases, and 11 bases lay between the germline ends. The chain links TRBV9 to TRBJ2-3; TRBD2 might be the D (6 bases). The starting material was lung tumor tissue, obtained at surgery. This clonotype was obtained from a male donor with early-stage non-small cell lung cancer. In nucleotides, the CDR3 is TGTGCCAGCAGCCCCATGGGGGGTACGCAGTATTTT. It yields the protein CASSPMGGTQYF. Based on the CDR3 plus reference TRBV9 and TRBJ2-3, the full variable domain is DSGVTQTPKHLITATGQRVTLRCSPRSGDLSVYWYQQSLDQGLQFLIQYYNGEERAKGNILERFSAQQFPDLHSELNLSSLELGDSALYFCASSPMGGTQYFGPGTRLTVL.